Presented here are 20 T cell receptor beta chains from one specimen sequenced in a study of blood T cell repertoires in COVID-19. The protocol was immunoSEQ multiplex PCR, while the TCRdb copy is restricted to in-frame clones and leaves out a portion. The table lists about 140,000 clones, 80% to 90% of them singletons. Material: peripheral blood. These receptor sequences come from a woman of 80 years or more with acute or convalescent COVID-19.

J is TRBJ2-7 and V is TRBV11-3; 7 bases line up with TRBD1. Germline V CDR1 and CDR2: SGHNT, YENEEA. This CDR3 has 14 amino acids. Trimming removed 5 bases from V and 0 bases from J; junction bases left unmatched: 4. The CDR3 reads CASSQGDSSYEQYF. For the CDR3, the DNA is TGTGCCAGCAGCCAGGGGGACAGCTCCTACGAGCAGTACTTC.

The J gene is TRBJ2-7, the V gene TRBV4-1; 10 nucleotides line up with TRBD1. This CDR3 region has 18 residues. Trimming took 4 bases from V and 0 from J; bases not matched to a gene: 12. Germline assignment: CDR1 MGHRA and CDR2 YSYEKL. The CDR3: CASSPGQGRLADSYEQYF. The CDR3 DNA is TGCGCCAGCAGCCCGGGACAGGGGAGGCTAGCGGACTCCTACGAGCAGTACTTC.

This chain joins TRBV7-2 and TRBJ1-3; the D gene is possibly TRBD1 (5 bases). CDR1 and CDR2 (germline): SGHTA, FQGNSA. The CDR3 has 15 amino acids. V lost 1 base, J lost 4 bases, and 11 bases lay in between. The CDR3 nucleotides are TGTGCCAGCAGCTTAGTTCAGGGCCCGGGAAACACCATATATTTT. This encodes CASSLVQGPGNTIYF.

This clone was counted a single time. V is TRBV7-8 and J is TRBJ1-2; possibly TRBD1 for D (6 bases). Trimming stripped 5 bases from V and 0 bases from J, with 13 bases between. Germline CDR1 SGHVS, CDR2 FQNEAQ. The CDR3 totals 15 residues. The CDR3 DNA is TGTGCCAGCAGCAGGGACACTTGGACTAACTATGGCTACACCTTC. This codes for CASSRDTWTNYGYTF.

The rearrangement joins TRBV29-1 to TRBJ2-1; 9 positions agree with TRBD1. Germline CDR1 is SQVTM and CDR2 is ANQGSEA. V gave up 5 bases and J gave up 9 bases; unmatched junction bases: 17. The CDR3 runs to 16 residues. This CDR3 is CSVSKEGQGKIGEQFF. The CDR3 bases are TGCAGCGTTTCGAAGGAGGGACAGGGTAAGATTGGTGAGCAGTTCTTC.

The chain combines TRBV3-1 (or the pseudogene TRBV3-2) with TRBJ1-1, with 9 bases identical to TRBD1. The V segment lost 4 bases and the J segment 0 bases; nucleotides outside the gene matches: 6. The germline V gene encodes CDR1 LGHDT and CDR2 YNNKEL (reference sequence). The CDR3 is made up of 16 amino acids. CDR3 in DNA: TGTGCCAGCAGCCTGGACAGGGGAAACGTGAACACTGAAGCTTTCTTT. It specifies CASSLDRGNVNTEAFF.

In this sample, this clone turned up once. The rearrangement joins TRBV19 to TRBJ2-4; possible D gene TRBD1, 6 bases. Trimming pared 2 bases from V and 10 bases from J, leaving 15 bases between. CDR1 and CDR2 (germline): LNHDA, SQIVND (reference sequence). The CDR3 spans 14 residues. CDR3 sequence (DNA): TGTGCCAGTAGTATAAATCAGGGGATAGGAATTCAGTACTTC. Translating it yields CASSINQGIGIQYF. The full variable domain, its missing parts supplied by reference TRBV19 and TRBJ2-4, is DGGITQSPKYLFRKEGQNVTLSCEQNLNHDAMYWYRQDPGQGLRLIYYSQIVNDFQKGDIAEGYSVSREKKESFPLTVTSAQKNPTAFYLCASSINQGIGIQYFGAGTRLSVL.

This chain joins TRBV5-4 and TRBJ2-5; 8 bases align to TRBD2. The V gene's germline CDR1 is SGHNT and CDR2 YYREEE (reference sequence). V shed 4 bases, J shed 1 base, and the junction held 9 bases outside the gene matches. The CDR3 is 16 residues long. DNA of the CDR3: TGTGCCAGCAGCCCGGGAGGGTCCGGGGCCCAAGAGACCCAGTACTTC. Translation gives CASSPGGSGAQETQYF.

This rearrangement joins TRBV6-2 or TRBV6-3 to TRBJ1-5, with TRBD1 as a possible D gene (6 bases). The germline V and J ends were trimmed by 2 bases and 3 bases, with 17 bases remaining between them. Germline values: CDR1 MNHEY, CDR2 SVGEGT. The CDR3 has 17 residues. This CDR3 is CASSYARTAFLNQPQHF. CDR3 nucleotides: TGTGCCAGCAGTTACGCCCGGACAGCCTTCCTCAATCAGCCCCAGCATTTT.

The V gene is TRBV4-3, the J gene TRBJ1-1, with D perhaps matching TRBD1 (6 bases). Germline loops: CDR1 LGHNA, CDR2 YSLEER. The CDR3 has 15 amino acids. Trimming shortened V by 2 bases and J by 0 bases, and 10 bases separated the two germline ends. In DNA, the CDR3 is TGCGCCAGCAGCCAAAACAGGGAATTGAACACTGAAGCTTTCTTT. Encoded protein: CASSQNRELNTEAFF.

The chain combines TRBV4-2 with TRBJ2-1, with a possible D match to TRBD1 (6 bases). The CDR3 covers 12 residues. CDR1 and CDR2 (germline): LGHNA, YNFKEQ. V lost 6 bases, J lost 10 bases, and 13 bases lay in between. In nucleotides, the CDR3 is TGTGCCAGCAGGCCAACAGGGAACGAGCAGTTCTTC. Its protein product is CASRPTGNEQFF.

In this sample, this clone turned up once. This chain links TRBV5-8 with TRBJ1-1, with D uncertain. CDR3 length: 14 amino acids. The ends were cut back, 1 base at V and 2 bases at J, with 9 bases in the middle. Per germline, CDR1 SGHTS and CDR2 YDEGEE. CDR3 protein: CASSLLPRNTEAFF. The CDR3 DNA sequence: TGTGCCAGCAGCTTGCTTCCCAGAAACACTGAAGCTTTCTTT.

V usage is TRBV5-8 and J usage is TRBJ1-2; tentatively, D is TRBD1 (5 bases). The CDR3 is made up of 18 amino acids. Germline values: CDR1 SGHTS, CDR2 YDEGEE. V lost 3 bases and J 1 base, leaving 22 bases between the germline ends. The CDR3 DNA sequence: TGTGCCAGCAGCTCGATCAAGTCCGGGGGGTATGGTAACTATGGCTACACCTTC. Translated: CASSSIKSGGYGNYGYTF.

V and J are TRBV30 and TRBJ1-5; no definite D call. The CDR3 totals 13 residues. In germline, CDR1 is GTSNPN, CDR2 SVGIG (reference sequence). V was shortened by 3 bases and J by 3 bases, with 9 bases between the two germline ends. This CDR3 reads CAWSPMANQPQHF. The CDR3 DNA is TGTGCCTGGAGCCCGATGGCCAATCAGCCCCAGCATTTT.

A single count supports this clone. J is TRBJ2-7 and V is TRBV10-3; a possible D gene is TRBD2 (6 bases). Germline V gene sequence: CDR1 ENHRY, CDR2 SYGVKD. This CDR3 spans 13 amino acids. Trimming shortened V by 2 bases and J by 6 bases, and 11 bases separated the two germline ends. This chain's CDR3 is CAISEGTPVEQYF. The CDR3 nucleotides read TGTGCCATCAGTGAGGGGACTCCGGTCGAGCAGTACTTC.

This rearrangement joins TRBV5-5 to TRBJ2-1; TRBD2 matches 12 bases. The germline V gene has CDR1 SGHKS and CDR2 YYEKEE (reference sequence). The V segment lost 1 base and the J segment 6 bases; nucleotides outside the gene matches: 2. This CDR3 spans 15 amino acids. CDR3 residues: CASSLQLAGGNEQFF. The DNA for the CDR3 is TGTGCCAGCAGCTTGCAACTAGCGGGGGGCAATGAGCAGTTCTTC.

This chain connects TRBV5-1 to TRBJ1-2; 7 nucleotides line up with TRBD1. This CDR3 has 14 amino acids. V gave up 4 bases and J gave up 4 bases; unmatched junction bases: 7. Per the germline V gene, CDR1 is SGHRS and CDR2 is YFSETQ. CDR3 protein: CASSRDRLLYGYTF. The CDR3 DNA reads TGCGCCAGCAGCAGGGACAGATTGCTCTATGGCTACACCTTC. Using reference TRBV5-1 and TRBJ1-2 for the parts outside the CDR3, the full variable domain is KAGVTQTPRYLIKTRGQQVTLSCSPISGHRSVSWYQQTPGQGLQFLFEYFSETQRNKGNFPGRFSGRQFSNSRSEMNVSTLELGDSALYLCASSRDRLLYGYTFGSGTRLTVV.

The chain links TRBV20-1 to TRBJ1-2; 7 nucleotides agree with TRBD1. Germline assignment: CDR1 DFQATT and CDR2 SNEGSKA (reference sequence). The ends lost 3 bases at V and 5 bases at J; junction bases unmatched: 6. The CDR3 spans 13 residues. The CDR3 sequence is CSASPGQSYGYTF. The CDR3 region has the DNA TGCAGTGCTAGTCCGGGACAGTCTTATGGCTACACCTTC.

This clone was detected once. The V and J genes are TRBV7-3 and TRBJ2-1; 10 nucleotides align to TRBD1. CDR1 is SGHTA and CDR2 is FQGTGA in the germline V gene. There are 14 residues in the CDR3. Trimming removed 4 bases from V and 7 bases from J; junction bases left unmatched: 4. CDR3 DNA sequence: TGTGCCAGCAGCTCGACAGGGGGCGGGAATGAGCAGTTCTTC. Translated, it gives CASSSTGGGNEQFF.

The V call is TRBV18, the J call TRBJ2-5, with 8 positions matching TRBD1. The CDR3 totals 15 residues. After removal of 3 bases from V and 7 bases from J, the junction contained 10 bases not matched to a gene. From germline, CDR1 is KGHSH and CDR2 LQKENI. The CDR3 DNA reads as TGTGCCAGCTCACCCGGGACAGGCGTTTTGGGGACCCAGTACTTC. Encoded protein: CASSPGTGVLGTQYF. Based on the CDR3 plus reference TRBV18 and TRBJ2-5, the full variable domain is NAGVMQNPRHLVRRRGQEARLRCSPMKGHSHVYWYRQLPEEGLKFMVYLQKENIIDESGMPKERFSAEFPKEGPSILRIQQVVRGDSAAYFCASSPGTGVLGTQYFGPGTRLLVL.